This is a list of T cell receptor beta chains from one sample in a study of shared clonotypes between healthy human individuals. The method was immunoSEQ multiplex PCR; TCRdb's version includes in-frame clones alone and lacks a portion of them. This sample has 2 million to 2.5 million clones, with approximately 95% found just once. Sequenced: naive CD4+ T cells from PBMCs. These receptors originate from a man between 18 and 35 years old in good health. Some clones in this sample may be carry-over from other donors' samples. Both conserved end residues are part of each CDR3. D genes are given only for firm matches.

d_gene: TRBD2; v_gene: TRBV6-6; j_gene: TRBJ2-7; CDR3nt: TGTGCCAGCAGCAAGACTAGCGGTATTTACGAGCAGTACTTC; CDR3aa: CASSKTSGIYEQYF
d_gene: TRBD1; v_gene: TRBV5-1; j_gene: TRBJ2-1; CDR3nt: TGCGCCAGCAGCTGGGGGACAGGCCCCGTAGGGACGGAGCAGTTCTTC; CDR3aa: CASSWGTGPVGTEQFF
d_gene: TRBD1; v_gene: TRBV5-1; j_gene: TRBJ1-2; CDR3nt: TGCGCCAGCAGCTTCCTCGCAGGCGACAGGGGGCAAGGCTACACCTTC; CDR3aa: CASSFLAGDRGQGYTF
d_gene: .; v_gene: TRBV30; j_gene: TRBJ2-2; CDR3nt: TGTGCCTGGAGTGTACTGGACACCGGGGAGCTGTTTTTT; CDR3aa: CAWSVLDTGELFF
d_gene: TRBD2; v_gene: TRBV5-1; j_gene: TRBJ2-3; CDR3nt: TGCGCCAGCAGCCCGCCGGGACTAGCGGGAGGAGGGAGCACAGATACGCAGTATTTT; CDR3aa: CASSPPGLAGGGSTDTQYF
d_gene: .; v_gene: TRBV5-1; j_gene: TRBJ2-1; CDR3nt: TGCGCCAGCAGCCTCCCTGATAGTGATGAGCAGTTCTTC; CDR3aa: CASSLPDSDEQFF
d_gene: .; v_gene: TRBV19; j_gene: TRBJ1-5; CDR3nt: TGTGCCAGTAGTATAAGGGTTGAGGGTCAGCCCCAGCATTTT; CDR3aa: CASSIRVEGQPQHF
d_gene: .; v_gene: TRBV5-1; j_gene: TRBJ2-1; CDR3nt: TGCGCCAGCACCCTCTACGGGGAAACTTACAATGAGCAGTTCTTC; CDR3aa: CASTLYGETYNEQFF
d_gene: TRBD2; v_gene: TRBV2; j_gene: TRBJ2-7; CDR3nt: TGTGCCAGCAGTCCCGGACTAGCGGGAGGCTCCTACGAGCAGTACTTC; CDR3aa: CASSPGLAGGSYEQYF
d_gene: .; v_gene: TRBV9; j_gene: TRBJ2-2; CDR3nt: TGTGCCAGCAGCGTCGGGATTGGGAACACCGGGGAGCTGTTTTTT; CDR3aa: CASSVGIGNTGELFF
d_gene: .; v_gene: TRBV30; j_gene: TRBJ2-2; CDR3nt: TGTGCCTGGAGTGTTTGGGCCCCTCACACCGGGGAGCTGTTTTTT; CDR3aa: CAWSVWAPHTGELFF